A single sample is the source of the 20 T cell receptor beta chains below, sequenced in a study of blood T cell repertoires in COVID-19. The protocol was immunoSEQ multiplex PCR, while the TCRdb copy is restricted to in-frame clones and leaves out a portion. The repertoire includes some 260,000 clones, approximately 88% of them detected once, and around 6.6% sits in the top ten. The sequenced sample was peripheral blood. These receptor sequences come from a woman in her 30s with COVID-19, enrolled during active disease.

This clone was detected only once. The V gene is TRBV5-6, the J gene TRBJ2-3, with 10 positions matching TRBD2. The junction had 9 bases not matched to a gene; V was cut back by 6 bases and J by 2 bases. Germline CDR1 and CDR2: SGHDT and YYEEEE. This CDR3 spans 16 amino acids. The CDR3 sequence: CASNPWTSGYTDTQYF. In DNA, the CDR3 is TGTGCCAGCAACCCGTGGACTAGCGGATACACAGATACGCAGTATTTT.

Notes on this clone: The junction and the germline gene differ at one end; a read error may be behind it. The identical CDR3 is also encoded by other nucleotide sequences in the sample. The chain links TRBV2 to TRBJ2-4, with D perhaps matching TRBD2 (7 bases). The CDR3 totals 18 residues. Germline CDR1 reads SNHLY; CDR2 reads FYNNEI. The DNA of the CDR3 is TGTGCCAGTAGTGAAGAGGGGGAGCGGGGCTGGGCCAAAAACATTCAGTACTTC. The encoded protein is CASSEEGERGWAKNIQYF.

This chain joins TRBV6-5 and TRBJ1-1; TRBD1 agrees at 8 bases. Trimming took 2 bases from V and 4 from J; bases not matched to a gene: 9. This CDR3 region has 16 residues. Per germline, CDR1 MNHEY and CDR2 SVGAGI. The CDR3 here is CASSYLMTGVSTEAFF. The CDR3 DNA reads as TGTGCCAGCAGTTACCTAATGACAGGGGTGAGCACTGAAGCTTTCTTT.

This chain links TRBV19 with TRBJ2-4, with TRBD2 as a possible D gene (6 bases). The V gene lost 6 bases and the J gene lost 3 bases, with 18 bases spanning the gap. The CDR3 has 16 residues. Germline-derived CDR1 and CDR2 are LNHDA and SQIVND (reference sequence). The CDR3: CASSVRRDFGKNIQYF. CDR3 in DNA: TGTGCCAGTAGCGTGAGGAGGGATTTCGGCAAAAACATTCAGTACTTC.

This chain links TRBV9 with TRBJ1-2; no clear D. This CDR3 spans 12 amino acids. CDR1 is SGDLS and CDR2 is YYNGEE in the germline V gene. The V gene lost 0 bases and the J gene lost 9 bases, with 9 bases spanning the gap. CDR3 coding DNA: TGTGCCAGCAGCGTAGTTGGAGGCCGCTACACCTTC. Amino acids: CASSVVGGRYTF.

The rearrangement links TRBV28 to TRBJ1-4, with unresolved D. V was cut by 8 bases and J by 0 bases, with 16 bases left in between. This CDR3 is built from 16 residues. The germline V gene encodes CDR1 MDHEN and CDR2 SYDVKM. CDR3 residues: CASFPLGTATNEKLFF. The DNA of the CDR3 is TGTGCCAGCTTCCCCTTGGGCACTGCAACTAATGAAAAACTGTTTTTT.

The chain combines TRBV11-3 with TRBJ2-2; no clear D gene. V dropped 8 bases and J dropped 3 bases, with 19 bases sitting between them. Germline CDR1 reads SGHNT; CDR2 reads YENEEA. The length of the CDR3 is 16 residues. CDR3 in DNA: TGTGCCAGCCAGCTACTACGGCTCCGGGACACCGGGGAGCTGTTTTTT. Protein sequence: CASQLLRLRDTGELFF.

The chain recombines TRBV5-1 with TRBJ2-3, with TRBD2 matching 11 bases. Per germline, CDR1 SGHRS and CDR2 YFSETQ. The CDR3 has 16 amino acids. V trimming: 0 bases; J trimming: 1 base; junction bases outside the gene matches: 1. CDR3 residues: CASSLELAGGTDTQYF. DNA of the CDR3: TGCGCCAGCAGCTTGGAACTAGCGGGAGGCACAGATACGCAGTATTTT.

V and J are TRBV11-2 and TRBJ1-2; D remains ambiguous. Trimming left V 6 bases short and J 1 base short, with 21 bases between. The V gene's germline CDR1 is SGHAT and CDR2 FQNNGV. CDR3 size: 17 residues. The CDR3 DNA follows: TGTGCCAGCAGGGAGCTGTGGCGGATACCGAATAACTATGGCTACACCTTC. It encodes CASRELWRIPNNYGYTF.

This chain links TRBV5-5 with TRBJ2-7; D not resolved. Trimming pared 2 bases from V and 3 bases from J, leaving 9 bases between. This CDR3 contains 13 residues. Germline values: CDR1 SGHKS, CDR2 YYEKEE (reference sequence). The CDR3 region is CASSFSGGYEQYF. Here the CDR3 DNA reads TGTGCCAGCAGCTTCTCGGGTGGCTACGAGCAGTACTTC.

V usage is TRBV19 and J usage is TRBJ2-5; 8 bases agree with TRBD1. After removal of 1 base from V and 4 bases from J, the junction contained 8 bases not matched to a gene. Germline assignment: CDR1 LNHDA and CDR2 SQIVND (reference sequence). The CDR3 length is 16 residues. The CDR3 region has the DNA TGTGCCAGTAGTATAGCAGGGGCAGGGGGCAGAGAGACCCAGTACTTC. Its translation is CASSIAGAGGRETQYF.

The genes are TRBV29-1 and TRBJ2-2, with D perhaps TRBD2 (6 bases). The V gene lost 2 bases and the J gene lost 5 bases, with 12 bases spanning the gap. This CDR3 spans 14 amino acids. Germline CDR1 is SQVTM and CDR2 is ANQGSEA. CDR3 nucleotides: TGCAGCGTTGAACGCGGGGTACAAACCGGGGAGCTGTTTTTT. It encodes CSVERGVQTGELFF.

CDR3 sequence: CASSDPGTYNEQFF. The CDR3 DNA follows: TGTGCCAGCAGTGACCCCGGGACCTACAATGAGCAGTTCTTC. This chain uses TRBV25-1 with TRBJ2-1; D is possibly TRBD2 (5 bases). Germline CDR1 reads MGHDK; CDR2 reads SYGVNS. V was clipped by 3 bases and J by 2 bases, with 8 bases between them. This CDR3 is built from 14 residues.

The V and J genes are TRBV7-9 and TRBJ2-6; a weak D match, TRBD1 (6 bases). Trimming took 8 bases from V and 2 from J, leaving 16 bases between them. Germline CDR1 and CDR2: SEHNR and FQNEAQ (reference sequence). The CDR3 length is 16 residues. Here the CDR3 DNA reads TGTGCCAGCCGGACAGTTACAGGGACTGGGGCCAACGTCCTGACTTTC. Its protein product is CASRTVTGTGANVLTF.

J is TRBJ2-7 and V is TRBV12-3 or TRBV12-4, with 7 bases lining up with TRBD2. Losses at the gene ends were 7 bases for V and 3 bases for J; bases not matched to a gene: 3. The CDR3 has 12 amino acids. The CDR3 loop reads CASTSSGYEQYF. CDR3 DNA sequence: TGTGCCAGCACCTCTAGCGGCTACGAGCAGTACTTC.

The table lists this clone with a count of one. J is TRBJ2-3 and V is TRBV5-4; D is perhaps TRBD2 (7 bases). The CDR3 contains 14 residues. Looked up from germline, CDR1 is SGHNT and CDR2 is YYREEE (reference sequence). Between the trimmed V and J ends, which lost 1 base and 4 bases, there was a span of 10 bases. The CDR3 spells CASSLRGGPDTQYF. As DNA, the CDR3 is TGTGCCAGCAGCTTGAGGGGGGGCCCAGATACGCAGTATTTT.

For the CDR3, the DNA is TGTGCCAGTAGTACCGGGACTAGCGTAGGTGATACGCAGTATTTT. It specifies CASSTGTSVGDTQYF. The chain combines TRBV19 with TRBJ2-3; 10 bases map to TRBD2. The CDR3 sequence is 15 residues long. V shed 4 bases and J 6 bases; nucleotides not matched to a gene: 7. CDR1 is LNHDA and CDR2 is SQIVND in the germline V gene (reference sequence).

The chain uses TRBV5-6 and TRBJ2-7; the match to TRBD1 covers 9 bases. Germline values: CDR1 SGHDT, CDR2 YYEEEE. Trimming took 2 bases from V and 0 from J; bases not matched to a gene: 3. This CDR3 is built from 15 residues. In DNA form, the CDR3 reads TGTGCCAGCAGCTTAGGGACAGGGAGCTCCTACGAGCAGTACTTC. Translated: CASSLGTGSSYEQYF.

The chain joins TRBV11-2 to TRBJ2-7, with TRBD1 as a possible D gene (6 bases). The CDR3 is 16 amino acids. The V end lost 3 bases, the J end lost 3 bases, and 18 bases lay between the germline ends. Germline CDR1 SGHAT, CDR2 FQNNGV. The CDR3 here is CASSFLEKTGIYEQYF. The CDR3 DNA is TGTGCCAGCAGCTTTCTGGAGAAGACAGGAATCTACGAGCAGTACTTC.

V usage is TRBV6-6 and J usage is TRBJ2-7; 8 bases are a match to TRBD2. Germline loops: CDR1 MNHNY, CDR2 SVGAGI (reference sequence). J was trimmed by 0 bases and V by 10 bases; bases with no gene match: 5. CDR3 length: 13 residues. CDR3 DNA: TGTGCCACCCGCGGGGGGAGCTCCTACGAGCAGTACGTC. Protein product: CATRGGSSYEQYV.